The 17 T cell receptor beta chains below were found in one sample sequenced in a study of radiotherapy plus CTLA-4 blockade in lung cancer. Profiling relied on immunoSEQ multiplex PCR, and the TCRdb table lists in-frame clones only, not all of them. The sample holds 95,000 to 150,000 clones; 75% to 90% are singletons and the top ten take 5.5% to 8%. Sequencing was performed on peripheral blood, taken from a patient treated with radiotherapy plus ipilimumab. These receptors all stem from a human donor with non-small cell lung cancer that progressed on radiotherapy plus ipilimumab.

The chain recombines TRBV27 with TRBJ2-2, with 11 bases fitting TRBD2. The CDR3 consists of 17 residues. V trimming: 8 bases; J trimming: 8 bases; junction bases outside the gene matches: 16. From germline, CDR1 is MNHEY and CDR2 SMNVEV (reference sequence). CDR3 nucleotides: TGTGCCAGCTCGGGCGCAAACCCGGGACTAGCGGTTGGGGAGCTGTTTTTT. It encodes CASSGANPGLAVGELFF.

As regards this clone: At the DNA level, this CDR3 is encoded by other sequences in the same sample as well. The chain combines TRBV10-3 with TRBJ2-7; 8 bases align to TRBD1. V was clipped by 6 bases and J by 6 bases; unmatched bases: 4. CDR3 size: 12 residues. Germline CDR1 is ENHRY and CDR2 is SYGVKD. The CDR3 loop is CAISKTGGEQYF. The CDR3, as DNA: TGTGCCATCAGCAAAACAGGGGGCGAGCAGTACTTC.

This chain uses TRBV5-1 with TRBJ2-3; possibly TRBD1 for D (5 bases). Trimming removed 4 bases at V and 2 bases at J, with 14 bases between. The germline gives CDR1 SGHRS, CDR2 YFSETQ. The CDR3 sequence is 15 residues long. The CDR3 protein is CASSPGSGNTDTQYF. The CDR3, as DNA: TGCGCCAGCAGCCCAGGGTCGGGTAACACAGATACGCAGTATTTT.

CDR3 sequence (DNA): TGTGCCAGCAGCGACGGGCAGTGGGAGCAAGAGACCCAGTACTTC. Translated, it gives CASSDGQWEQETQYF. The rearrangement joins TRBV6-6 to TRBJ2-5; tentative D call: TRBD2 (5 bases). The CDR3 length is 15 residues. The germline V gene has CDR1 MNHNY and CDR2 SVGAGI (reference sequence). The V gene lost 6 bases and the J gene lost 2 bases, with 16 bases spanning the gap.

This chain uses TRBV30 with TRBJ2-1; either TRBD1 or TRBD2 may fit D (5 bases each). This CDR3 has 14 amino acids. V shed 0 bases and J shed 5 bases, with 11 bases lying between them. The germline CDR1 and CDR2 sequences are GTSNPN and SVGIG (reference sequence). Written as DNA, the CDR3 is TGTGCCTGGAGTGTCGGGGCTACGAACAATGAGCAGTTCTTC. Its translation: CAWSVGATNNEQFF.

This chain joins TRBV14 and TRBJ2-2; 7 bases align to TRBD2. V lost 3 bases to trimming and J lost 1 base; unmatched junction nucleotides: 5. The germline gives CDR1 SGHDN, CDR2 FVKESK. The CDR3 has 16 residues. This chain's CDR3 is CASSHRLAENTGELFF. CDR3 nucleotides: TGTGCCAGCAGCCACCGACTAGCAGAGAACACCGGGGAGCTGTTTTTT.

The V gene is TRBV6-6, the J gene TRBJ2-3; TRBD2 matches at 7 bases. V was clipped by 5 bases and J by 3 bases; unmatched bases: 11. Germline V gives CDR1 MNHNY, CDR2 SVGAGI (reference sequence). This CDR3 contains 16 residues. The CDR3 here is CASSREGGSWTDTQYF. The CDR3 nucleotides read TGTGCCAGCAGTCGAGAGGGCGGGAGCTGGACAGATACGCAGTATTTT.

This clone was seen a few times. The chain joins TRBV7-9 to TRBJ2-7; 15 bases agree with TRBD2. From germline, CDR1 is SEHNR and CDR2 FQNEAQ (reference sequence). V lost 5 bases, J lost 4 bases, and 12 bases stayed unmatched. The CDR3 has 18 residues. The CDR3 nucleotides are TGTGCCAGCAGCCGGACTAGCGGGAGGGTTGGACTCCTGTACGAGCAGTACTTC. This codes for CASSRTSGRVGLLYEQYF.

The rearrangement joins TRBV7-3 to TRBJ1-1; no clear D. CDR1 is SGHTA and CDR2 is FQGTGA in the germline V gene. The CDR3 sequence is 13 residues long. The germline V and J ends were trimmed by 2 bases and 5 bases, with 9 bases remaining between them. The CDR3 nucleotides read TGTGCCAGCAGCTTAGGGGAACAGACTGAAGCTTTCTTT. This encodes CASSLGEQTEAFF.

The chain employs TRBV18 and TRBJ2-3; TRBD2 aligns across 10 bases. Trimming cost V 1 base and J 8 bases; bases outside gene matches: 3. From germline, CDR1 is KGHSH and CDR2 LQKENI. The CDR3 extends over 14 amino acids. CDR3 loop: CASSPLKREGTQYF. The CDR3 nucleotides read TGTGCCAGCTCACCACTCAAGCGGGAGGGTACGCAGTATTTT.

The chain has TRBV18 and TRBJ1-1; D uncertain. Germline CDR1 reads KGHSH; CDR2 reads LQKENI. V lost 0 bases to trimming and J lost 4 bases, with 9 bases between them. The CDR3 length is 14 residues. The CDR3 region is CASSPPGYGTEAFF. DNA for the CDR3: TGTGCCAGCTCACCACCAGGGTACGGCACTGAAGCTTTCTTT.

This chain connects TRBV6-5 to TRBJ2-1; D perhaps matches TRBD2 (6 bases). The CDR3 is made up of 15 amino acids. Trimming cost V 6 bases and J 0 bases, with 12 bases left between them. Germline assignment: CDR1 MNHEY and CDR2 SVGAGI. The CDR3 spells CASSPSGRSYNEQFF. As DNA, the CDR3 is TGTGCCAGCAGCCCCAGCGGGCGCTCCTACAATGAGCAGTTCTTC.

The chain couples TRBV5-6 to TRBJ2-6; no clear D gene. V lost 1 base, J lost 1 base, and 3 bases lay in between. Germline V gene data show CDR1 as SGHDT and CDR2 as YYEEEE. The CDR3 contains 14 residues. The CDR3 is CASSLFSGANVLTF. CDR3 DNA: TGTGCCAGCAGCTTGTTTTCTGGGGCCAACGTCCTGACTTTC.

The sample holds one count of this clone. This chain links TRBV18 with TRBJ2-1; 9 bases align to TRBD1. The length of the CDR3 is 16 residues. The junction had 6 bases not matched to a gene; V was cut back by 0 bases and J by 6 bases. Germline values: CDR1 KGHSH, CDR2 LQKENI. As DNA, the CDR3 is TGTGCCAGCTCACCACCACTCACGGACAGGGGCAATGAGCAGTTCTTC. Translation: CASSPPLTDRGNEQFF.

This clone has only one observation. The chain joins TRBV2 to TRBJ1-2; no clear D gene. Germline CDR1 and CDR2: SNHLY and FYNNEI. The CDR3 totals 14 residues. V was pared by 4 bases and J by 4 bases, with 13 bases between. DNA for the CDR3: TGTGCCAGCAGTGCGACCAACCTGCTCTATGGCTACACCTTC. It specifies CASSATNLLYGYTF.

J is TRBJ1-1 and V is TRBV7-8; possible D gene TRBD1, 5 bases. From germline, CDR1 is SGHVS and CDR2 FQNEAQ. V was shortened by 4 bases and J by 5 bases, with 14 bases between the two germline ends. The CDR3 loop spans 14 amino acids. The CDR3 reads CASSSGLTGTEAFF. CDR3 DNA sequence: TGTGCCAGCAGCTCAGGGCTTACGGGTACTGAAGCTTTCTTT. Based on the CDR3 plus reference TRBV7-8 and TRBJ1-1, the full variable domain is GAGVSQSPRYKVAKRGQDVALRCDPISGHVSLFWYQQALGQGPEFLTYFQNEAQLDKSGLPSDRFFAERPEGSVSTLKIQRTQQEDSAVYLCASSSGLTGTEAFFGQGTRLTVV.

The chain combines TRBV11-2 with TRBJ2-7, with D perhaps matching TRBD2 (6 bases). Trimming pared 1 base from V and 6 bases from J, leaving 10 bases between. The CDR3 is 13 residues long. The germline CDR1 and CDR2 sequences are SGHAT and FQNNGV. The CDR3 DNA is TGTGCCAGCAGCTTAGGCGGGGCCTCCGAGCAGTACTTC. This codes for CASSLGGASEQYF.